This paragraph covers one T cell receptor beta chain sequence. The germline V gene has CDR1 SGHNT and CDR2 YENEEA. The ends lost 4 bases at V and 5 bases at J; junction bases unmatched: 8. There are 16 residues in the CDR3. This sample is part of a study of blood T cell repertoires in COVID-19. On the study more broadly: Specimens from acute and convalescent COVID-19 originated in the United States, Italy and Spain.

Using immunoSEQ multiplex PCR, the repertoire was profiled, and TCRdb retains in-frame clones only, with some absent. The sample contains around 140,000 clones, 84% of which appear only once. The receptor was derived from a man between 60 and 70 years old with acute or convalescent COVID-19. The source material was peripheral blood. The rearrangement links TRBV11-3 to TRBJ2-5; 12 bases fit TRBD1. CDR3 in DNA: TGTGCCAGCAGCTCGGGGACAGGGGGCATAGGGGAGACCCAGTACTTC. Translated: CASSSGTGGIGETQYF.